The 15 T cell receptor beta chains below were found in one sample sequenced in a study of blood T cell repertoires in COVID-19 (dated by TCRdb to the early 2020s). Receptor amplification or capture employed the immunoSEQ multiplex PCR assay. What TCRdb holds here is the immuneACCESS table cut down to in-frame rearrangements. Part of the clones is not present; checked against another copy, under half of the missing clones reflect an unresolved V gene, and the others are unexplained. A total of about 160,000 clones appear in this sample, 75% to 90% of them only once. The top ten hold roughly 3.5% of the sample. Input material: PBMCs or T cells enriched from blood (not recorded which). All receptors come from an older woman who had recovered from COVID-19.

The chain is built from TRBV30 and TRBJ1-3; possibly TRBD1 for D (5 bases). V was clipped by 2 bases and J by 0 bases, with 14 bases between them. The germline CDR1 and CDR2 sequences are GTSNPN and SVGIG (reference sequence). The CDR3 extends over 16 amino acids. CDR3 amino acids: CAWSKLGPGSGNTIYF. CDR3 coding DNA: TGTGCCTGGAGTAAATTGGGGCCAGGCTCTGGAAACACCATATATTTT.

The chain is built from TRBV3-1 (or the pseudogene TRBV3-2) and TRBJ2-2; the D gene is possibly TRBD1 (6 bases). CDR3 size: 15 residues. Germline V gives CDR1 LGHDT, CDR2 YNNKEL (reference sequence). Trimming took 4 bases from V and 5 from J, leaving 14 bases between them. CDR3 nucleotides: TGTGCCAGCAGCCGCGACCCCCAGGGGACCGGGGAGCTGTTTTTT. It specifies CASSRDPQGTGELFF.

CDR3 residues: CASSPRWGRDSPLHF. The CDR3 DNA follows: TGTGCCAGCAGTCCCCGGTGGGGCAGAGATTCACCCCTCCACTTT. This chain uses TRBV27 with TRBJ1-6; maybe TRBD1 (5 bases). The ends were cut back, 5 bases at V and 8 bases at J, with 16 bases in the middle. The CDR3 consists of 15 residues. The germline V gene has CDR1 MNHEY and CDR2 SMNVEV (reference sequence).

This chain links TRBV5-1 with TRBJ2-3, with TRBD2 identical over 10 bases. The CDR3 sequence is 19 residues long. J lost 2 bases, V lost 5 bases, and 17 bases had no gene match. CDR1 and CDR2 (germline): SGHRS, YFSETQ. The CDR3 sequence: CASSKRPGTSGINTDTQYF. CDR3 nucleotides: TGCGCCAGCAGTAAACGACCCGGTACTAGCGGGATAAACACAGATACGCAGTATTTT.

This clone was seen only a few times. J is TRBJ1-6 and V is TRBV5-4; 7 positions agree with TRBD1. The CDR3 totals 14 residues. V was pared by 3 bases and J by 7 bases, with 4 bases of the junction left unmatched. Germline CDR1 and CDR2: SGHNT and YYREEE (reference sequence). The CDR3 reads CASSWTGSNSPLHF. The CDR3 coding sequence is TGTGCCAGCAGCTGGACAGGTTCGAATTCACCCCTCCACTTT.

This clone was seen a handful of times. This chain joins TRBV2 and TRBJ1-5; D is uncertain. The CDR3 is 15 residues long. Trimming took 3 bases from V and 4 from J, leaving 13 bases between them. Germline V gives CDR1 SNHLY, CDR2 FYNNEI. CDR3 residues: CASSDQVQLNQPQHF. The CDR3 nucleotides read TGTGCCAGCAGTGACCAAGTACAGCTTAATCAGCCCCAGCATTTT.

The sample holds a few counts of this clone. The chain uses TRBV27 and TRBJ1-1, with D hard to call. The CDR3 sequence is 12 residues long. CDR1 and CDR2 (germline): MNHEY, SMNVEV (reference sequence). Trimming shortened V by 6 bases and J by 5 bases, and 10 bases separated the two germline ends. CDR3 amino acids: CASRYGGTEAFF. The CDR3 region has the DNA TGTGCCAGCAGATACGGCGGGACTGAAGCTTTCTTT.

This chain joins TRBV27 and TRBJ1-1, with D maybe TRBD1 (6 bases). The germline gives CDR1 MNHEY, CDR2 SMNVEV (reference sequence). CDR3 length: 13 residues. V was cut by 8 bases and J by 5 bases, with 15 bases left in between. CDR3 sequence reads: CASPRQGFTEAFF. In DNA, the CDR3 is TGTGCCAGCCCCAGGCAGGGGTTTACTGAAGCTTTCTTT.

The CDR3 protein is CAGLLASSQVNIQYF. The CDR3, as DNA: TGTGCCGGCCTACTTGCAAGCTCACAGGTAAACATTCAGTACTTC. The V gene is TRBV7-9, the J gene TRBJ2-4, with a tentative D call TRBD1 (5 bases). V was cut by 11 bases and J by 6 bases, with 23 bases left in between. The CDR3 is 15 residues long. Looked up from germline, CDR1 is SEHNR and CDR2 is FQNEAQ (reference sequence). Filled out from reference TRBV7-9 and TRBJ2-4, the complete variable domain reads DTGVSQNPRHKITKRGQNVTFRCDPISEHNRLYWYRQTLGQGPEFLTYFQNEAQLEKSRLLSDRFSAERPKGSFSTLEIQRTEQGDSAMYLCAGLLASSQVNIQYFGAGTRLSVL.

The chain joins TRBV19 to TRBJ2-7; 12 bases are a match to TRBD2. The V gene's germline CDR1 is LNHDA and CDR2 SQIVND (reference sequence). Germline trimming cut 6 bases from V and 7 bases from J; bases unmatched to any gene: 13. This CDR3 is built from 16 residues. The CDR3 region has the DNA TGTGCCAGTAGGAAAGCCTCTAGCGGGGGGGCTCATGAGCAGTACTTC. Translation: CASRKASSGGAHEQYF.

This clone was recorded once. This rearrangement joins TRBV5-1 to TRBJ1-2, with D hard to call. The germline CDR1 and CDR2 sequences are SGHRS and YFSETQ. CDR3 length: 15 residues. V was shortened by 4 bases and J by 8 bases, with 21 bases between the two germline ends. The CDR3 sequence: CASSPAAGGSGGYTF. The CDR3 DNA is TGCGCCAGCAGCCCCGCGGCAGGAGGGAGCGGGGGCTACACCTTC.

In its sample, this clone was seen many times. The genes are TRBV4-2 and TRBJ2-4; 9 nucleotides agree with TRBD1. This CDR3 is 15 amino acids long. Germline-derived CDR1 and CDR2 are LGHNA and YNFKEQ. After removal of 1 base from V and 7 bases from J, the junction contained 5 bases not matched to a gene. The CDR3 DNA follows: TGTGCCAGCAGCCAAGTGGGGACAGGGACGAACATTCAGTACTTC. Amino acid sequence: CASSQVGTGTNIQYF.

This rearrangement joins TRBV9 to TRBJ2-2, with 7 nucleotides matching TRBD1. The germline gives CDR1 SGDLS, CDR2 YYNGEE. Trimming took 3 bases from V and 4 from J; bases not matched to a gene: 3. The CDR3 sequence is 14 residues long. Written as DNA, the CDR3 is TGTGCCAGCAGCGGGAACAGGGGCACCGGGGAGCTGTTTTTT. Translated, it gives CASSGNRGTGELFF. The full variable domain, rest sourced from reference TRBV9 and TRBJ2-2, is DSGVTQTPKHLITATGQRVTLRCSPRSGDLSVYWYQQSLDQGLQFLIQYYNGEERAKGNILERFSAQQFPDLHSELNLSSLELGDSALYFCASSGNRGTGELFFGEGSRLTVL.

The V call is TRBV5-1, the J call TRBJ1-5, with D possibly being TRBD1 (5 bases). The length of the CDR3 is 15 residues. CDR1 and CDR2 (germline): SGHRS, YFSETQ. V was shortened by 0 bases and J by 3 bases, with 10 bases between the two germline ends. CDR3 sequence: CASSLASGINQPQHF. For the CDR3, the DNA is TGCGCCAGCAGCTTGGCGTCAGGGATCAATCAGCCCCAGCATTTT. Variable domain in full (rest from reference TRBV5-1 and TRBJ1-5): KAGVTQTPRYLIKTRGQQVTLSCSPISGHRSVSWYQQTPGQGLQFLFEYFSETQRNKGNFPGRFSGRQFSNSRSEMNVSTLELGDSALYLCASSLASGINQPQHFGDGTRLSIL.

The chain links TRBV19 to TRBJ1-2, with 7 bases lining up with TRBD1. The CDR3 extends over 12 amino acids. CDR1 LNHDA and CDR2 SQIVND come from the germline V gene (reference sequence). With 5 bases clipped from V and 5 bases from J, the junction kept 2 bases outside the gene matches. The CDR3 coding sequence is TGTGCCAGTAGTGGGACAGTTTATGGCTACACCTTC. Translation gives CASSGTVYGYTF. Using reference TRBV19 and TRBJ1-2 for the parts outside the CDR3, the full variable domain is DGGITQSPKYLFRKEGQNVTLSCEQNLNHDAMYWYRQDPGQGLRLIYYSQIVNDFQKGDIAEGYSVSREKKESFPLTVTSAQKNPTAFYLCASSGTVYGYTFGSGTRLTVV.